The TCR beta chain under discussion was sequenced for a study of identical twins (TCRdb year 2016). About the study as a whole: The study deep-sequenced TCR alpha and beta repertoires from monozygotic twins, unrelated adults of various ages and cord blood to test whether fetal clonotypes persist. To rule out contamination, the twin experiments were replicated at different times with different library preparation protocols.

This clonotype occurred a few times. The antigen this receptor binds is unknown. No much larger clone is present one base from it, and per-base qualities are unavailable. Every donor in the study was a healthy Caucasian. The study also sequenced three unrelated non-twin adults: a male aged 18 to 30, a male aged 50 to 59 and a female aged 50 to 59. Miltenyi CD45RO+ enrichment and human naive T-cell isolation kits were used to isolate memory (CD45RO+) and naive T cells from PBMC. Broad study findings and their caveats: Fewer insertions were carried by abundant cord blood beta clonotypes; a weaker similar trend was observed in young adult naive repertoires, while no such trend was observed in memory repertoires. Out-of-frame TCR alpha sequences shared between twins showed an excess of low generation-probability sequences compared with coincidental sharing between unrelated individuals. Because the same donors could not be followed over many years, conclusions were based on cross-sectional statistical analysis. Invariant T cells such as MAIT and iNKT could partly confound zero-insertion analyses, though diverse VJ usage argued against this for most clonotypes. A weaker excess of twin sharing was found in beta out-of-frame sequences because the signal-to-noise ratio was lowered by fewer shared sequences. Out-of-frame TCR alpha sharing in monozygotic twins was systematically underestimated by recombination models, whereas sharing between unrelated individuals was in agreement with the recombination models.

Libraries were made using 5' RACE. Reads for this sample came from an Illumina HiSeq 2000. Template switching introduced a universal primer binding site; the final cDNA contained a unique molecular identifier, enabling accurate counting of TCR cDNA molecules. Specific primers in the conserved constant-segment region were used to synthesize first-strand cDNA for TCR alpha and beta chains. To control for contamination, every cDNA library was double barcoded, receiving both a SMART-Mk sample barcode and Illumina barcodes. TruSeq adapter sequences and Illumina sample barcodes were added in two successive PCR steps. The Illumina HiSeq platform was used with custom primers to sequence TCR alpha and beta cDNA libraries. The study's own analysis went as follows. Unique molecular identifiers were extracted from raw reads with MiGEC, and CDR3 positions were determined with MiXCR. For each individual, recombination models were inferred using an EM algorithm with the repgenHMM and IGoR tools. The tcR package in R was used for shared clonotype analysis, with sharing normalized by the product of cloneset sizes. To study raw recombination without the effects of thymic and clonal selection, out-of-frame nonproductive sequences were analyzed. In-frame beta chains were kept once TCRdb had trimmed the public reads at Q25 with fastp and called clones with MiXCR. Entries that share a CDR3 protein sequence are merged under the most common genes and DNA. TCRdb, not the original authors, processed these V and J calls. Across this sample there are a few hundred thousand distinct CDR3 sequences, with around 9.7% seen only once. Of the sample, around 8.6% falls within the top ten clones.

V is clipped by 0 bases and J by 4 bases, and the sequence between their germline boundaries is 10 bases long. Looking up the germline V gene yields CDR1 SGHDN and CDR2 FVKESK. The cysteine opens and the phenylalanine closes a CDR3 of 15 amino acids. Of the read, only the CDR3 DNA is kept; its 45 bases are in frame from base 1. The source of this sequence is a woman aged 50 to 60 in good health. The chain is encoded by TRBV14 joined to TRBJ2-1; no D gene is confidently identified. The material sequenced was naive T cells sorted from blood. What the cell subset or site label conveys for this sample: cells isolated with a human naive T-cell isolation kit. The CDR3 protein is CASSQDSRQYNEQFF. The nucleotide sequence reads TGTGCCAGCAGCCAAGATTCTAGGCAGTACAATGAGCAGTTCTTC.